The 26 T cell receptor beta chains reported below all come from one sample, sequenced in a study of shared clonotypes between healthy human individuals (TCRdb year 2020). CD8 naive samples were obtained by positive selection for CCR7 among CD45RO-negative cells, yielding a CD45RA+CCR7+ population from which TemRA cells were excluded. The library was obtained by the immunoSEQ multiplex PCR assay. TCRdb carries this immuneACCESS record with in-frame sequences only. Its versions omit some clonotypes, under half of them owing to an unresolved V gene in the studies checked, with the rest unexplained. Within this sample are about 2.2 million clones, with around 93% of them counted one time only. In total, the top ten clones hold more than 1.5% of the sample. Sample: naive CD8+ T cells from PBMCs. What the cell subset or site label conveys for this sample: CD45RA+CCR7+. These receptors originate from a man aged 18 to 30 in good health. Some clones in this sample may be carry-over from other donors' samples.

This rearrangement joins TRBV7-9 to TRBJ2-3, with TRBD1 identical over 7 bases. The germline gives CDR1 SEHNR, CDR2 FQNEAQ (reference sequence). After removal of 1 base from V and 3 bases from J, the junction contained 4 bases not matched to a gene. The CDR3 runs 15 residues. The CDR3 DNA sequence: TGTGCCAGCAGCTTAGTGGGGACAGAGACAGATACGCAGTATTTT. It codes for CASSLVGTETDTQYF.

As for this clone: The sample contains more than one DNA sequence encoding this CDR3. The chain is built from TRBV19 and TRBJ2-3; D might be TRBD2 (5 bases). Germline V gives CDR1 LNHDA, CDR2 SQIVND (reference sequence). The CDR3 length is 12 residues. V was cut by 5 bases and J by 6 bases, with 9 bases left in between. This CDR3 reads CASSPRGDTQYF. DNA for the CDR3: TGTGCCAGTAGTCCACGCGGGGATACGCAGTATTTT.

The chain is built from TRBV2 and TRBJ1-5; 7 bases map to TRBD1. Germline loops: CDR1 SNHLY, CDR2 FYNNEI. The length of the CDR3 is 13 residues. V trimming: 7 bases; J trimming: 7 bases; junction bases outside the gene matches: 7. CDR3 bases: TGTGCCAGCAATGTTTTAGGGGGCCAGCCCCAGCATTTT. This sequence encodes CASNVLGGQPQHF.

The chain couples TRBV7-9 to TRBJ2-7, with unresolved D. Germline assignment: CDR1 SEHNR and CDR2 FQNEAQ (reference sequence). The CDR3 loop spans 15 amino acids. V was clipped by 5 bases and J by 2 bases, with 16 bases between them. The CDR3 reads CASSATANEAYEQYF. The CDR3 DNA reads as TGTGCCAGCAGCGCTACGGCAAACGAGGCCTACGAGCAGTACTTC.

Here the CDR3 DNA reads TGTGCCAGTAGTGCAGGGTTTAGCTCTGGAAACACCATATATTTT. Translating it yields CASSAGFSSGNTIYF. V is TRBV19 and J is TRBJ1-3; a possible D gene is TRBD1 (5 bases). Germline V gene sequence: CDR1 LNHDA, CDR2 SQIVND (reference sequence). V dropped 5 bases and J dropped 0 bases, with 11 bases sitting between them. This CDR3 has 15 residues. Variable domain in full (rest from reference TRBV19 and TRBJ1-3): DGGITQSPKYLFRKEGQNVTLSCEQNLNHDAMYWYRQDPGQGLRLIYYSQIVNDFQKGDIAEGYSVSREKKESFPLTVTSAQKNPTAFYLCASSAGFSSGNTIYFGEGSWLTVV.

The gene calls are TRBV28 and TRBJ2-1, with 11 bases lining up with TRBD1. CDR1 is MDHEN and CDR2 is SYDVKM in the germline V gene. V dropped 6 bases and J dropped 5; count of bases not matched to a gene: 9. There are 16 residues in the CDR3. CDR3 in amino acids: CASSLRTGGVNNEQFF. In nucleotides, the CDR3 is TGTGCCAGCAGCCTGAGGACAGGGGGCGTAAACAATGAGCAGTTCTTC.

The chain joins TRBV19 to TRBJ2-2; D unclear. Germline-derived CDR1 and CDR2 are LNHDA and SQIVND (reference sequence). Trimming shortened V by 9 bases and J by 5 bases, and 10 bases separated the two germline ends. The CDR3 runs 12 residues. CDR3 bases: TGTGCCAGCCTGACACTAACCGGGGAGCTGTTTTTT. Translated, it gives CASLTLTGELFF.

The chain is built from TRBV2 and TRBJ2-1, with 12 bases lining up with TRBD2. The CDR3 runs to 17 residues. V dropped 8 bases and J dropped 0; count of bases not matched to a gene: 8. Germline V CDR1 and CDR2: SNHLY, FYNNEI. CDR3 loop: CASFLTSGRSSYNEQFF. CDR3 DNA sequence: TGTGCCAGCTTCTTGACTAGCGGGAGATCCTCCTACAATGAGCAGTTCTTC.

A single count supports this clone. V usage is TRBV19 and J usage is TRBJ2-3; perhaps TRBD1 as D (6 bases). CDR1 and CDR2 from the germline V gene are LNHDA and SQIVND (reference sequence). This CDR3 comprises 17 residues. V was clipped by 5 bases and J by 2 bases, with 20 bases between them. CDR3 protein: CASSFTYRASNTDTQYF. CDR3 bases: TGTGCCAGTAGTTTCACCTACAGGGCATCAAACACAGATACGCAGTATTTT.

The J gene is TRBJ2-1, the V gene TRBV28, with 15 bases identical to TRBD2. With V trimmed by 5 bases and J by 10 bases, 9 bases remained unmatched. The CDR3 has 16 amino acids. Per the germline V gene, CDR1 is MDHEN and CDR2 is SYDVKM. Here the CDR3 DNA reads TGTGCCAGCAGTCTAGGACAGGGACTAGCGGGGGGCGAGCAGTTCTTC. Translating gives CASSLGQGLAGGEQFF. Looking up the rest from reference TRBV28 and TRBJ2-1 gives the full variable domain: DVKVTQSSRYLVKRTGEKVFLECVQDMDHENMFWYRQDPGLGLRLIYFSYDVKMKEKGDIPEGYSVSREKKERFSLILESASTNQTSMYLCASSLGQGLAGGEQFFGPGTRLTVL.

The gene calls are TRBV29-1 and TRBJ2-3, with 13 nucleotides matching TRBD2. J lost 2 bases, V lost 6 bases, and 17 bases had no gene match. This CDR3 is built from 19 residues. Germline CDR1 and CDR2: SQVTM and ANQGSEA. The CDR3 sequence is CSVLTLLAGGSRATDTQYF. The CDR3 DNA sequence: TGCAGCGTCCTAACCCTACTAGCGGGAGGGAGCCGCGCCACAGATACGCAGTATTTT.

The V and J genes are TRBV7-9 and TRBJ2-1; 10 nucleotides line up with TRBD2. CDR3 length equals 15 residues. Germline CDR1 and CDR2: SEHNR and FQNEAQ (reference sequence). Germline trimming cut 4 bases from V and 4 bases from J; bases unmatched to any gene: 4. As DNA, the CDR3 is TGTGCCAGCAGCTACGGACTAGCGGAGTACAATGAGCAGTTCTTC. Translating gives CASSYGLAEYNEQFF.

The rearrangement uses TRBV10-3 and TRBJ1-5; tentative D call: TRBD1 (5 bases). There are 13 residues in the CDR3. Per germline, CDR1 ENHRY and CDR2 SYGVKD. The V end lost 6 bases, the J end lost 2 bases, and 8 bases lay between the germline ends. CDR3 protein: CAIRGHGNQPQHF. The CDR3 DNA reads TGTGCCATCAGGGGGCATGGCAATCAGCCCCAGCATTTT.

With respect to this clone: This CDR3 is also generated by other DNA sequences in the sample. The chain has TRBV5-4 and TRBJ2-7; D might be TRBD1 (5 bases). The CDR3 loop spans 13 amino acids. Germline CDR1 is SGHNT and CDR2 is YYREEE (reference sequence). Between the trimmed V and J ends, which lost 0 bases and 1 base, there was a span of 5 bases. The CDR3 loop reads CASSLGQSYEQYF. CDR3 nucleotides: TGTGCCAGCAGCTTGGGACAGTCCTACGAGCAGTACTTC.

This clone showed up just once. This chain's CDR3 is CASSPPQLAGGAYQETQYF. CDR3 DNA: TGTGCCAGCAGCCCTCCCCAACTAGCGGGAGGAGCGTACCAAGAGACCCAGTACTTC. The V call is TRBV7-2, the J call TRBJ2-5, with 12 bases fitting TRBD2. The CDR3 is made up of 19 amino acids. Per germline, CDR1 SGHTA and CDR2 FQGNSA. V dropped 5 bases and J dropped 0; count of bases not matched to a gene: 13.

The chain has TRBV27 and TRBJ2-7; TRBD1 is a possible D gene (6 bases). Germline V gene data show CDR1 as MNHEY and CDR2 as SMNVEV (reference sequence). Trimming took 5 bases from V and 6 from J, leaving 14 bases between them. This CDR3 has 13 amino acids. CDR3: CASSGGHPGEQYF. CDR3 DNA: TGTGCCAGCAGTGGGGGCCACCCCGGCGAGCAGTACTTC.

The chain carries TRBV13 and TRBJ1-2; the D is unclear. This CDR3 spans 15 amino acids. In germline, CDR1 is PRHDT, CDR2 FYEKMQ (reference sequence). Trimming took off 6 bases at V and 3 bases at J, with 17 bases between the two ends. CDR3 nucleotides: TGTGCCAGCAGTCCAGGCCGGACTCCCCACTATGGCTACACCTTC. The encoded protein is CASSPGRTPHYGYTF.

The rearrangement links TRBV28 to TRBJ1-2, with TRBD1 identical over 8 bases. The junction had 11 bases not matched to a gene; V was cut back by 7 bases and J by 4 bases. The CDR3 loop spans 15 amino acids. CDR1 is MDHEN and CDR2 is SYDVKM in the germline V gene. The CDR3 protein is CASKLRTGQGYGYTF. The CDR3 DNA reads as TGTGCCAGCAAGCTAAGAACCGGACAGGGCTATGGCTACACCTTC.

This chain joins TRBV9 and TRBJ2-2; no clear D. Germline V lookup: CDR1 SGDLS, CDR2 YYNGEE. V dropped 0 bases and J dropped 15 bases, with 15 bases sitting between them. CDR3 length: 13 residues. CDR3 loop: CASSVATQAEVFF. CDR3 nucleotide sequence: TGTGCCAGCAGCGTAGCTACTCAGGCTGAGGTGTTTTTT.

CDR3 protein: CASSLRTAKNEQYF. In DNA, the CDR3 is TGTGCCAGCAGTTTACGGACAGCCAAGAATGAGCAGTACTTC. The genes are TRBV27 and TRBJ2-7; possible D gene TRBD1, 6 bases. Trimming removed 2 bases at V and 7 bases at J, with 15 bases between. The CDR3 runs to 14 residues. Germline CDR1 MNHEY, CDR2 SMNVEV (reference sequence).

The chain uses TRBV4-1 and TRBJ1-1; D call uncertain. Germline CDR1 is MGHRA and CDR2 is YSYEKL. V was cut by 2 bases and J by 1 base, with 11 bases left in between. The CDR3 runs to 15 residues. The chain's CDR3 is CASSQPTSGNTEAFF. DNA of the CDR3: TGCGCCAGCAGCCAACCTACCTCGGGGAACACTGAAGCTTTCTTT.

Regarding this clone: The same CDR3 arises from other DNA sequences in this sample as well. The V and J genes are TRBV27 and TRBJ2-7, with 7 bases identical to TRBD1. Trimming took 6 bases from V and 3 from J; bases not matched to a gene: 5. Germline CDR1 is MNHEY and CDR2 is SMNVEV (reference sequence). The CDR3 is 13 amino acids. DNA for the CDR3: TGTGCCAGCAGCCTCGGGACAGACTACGAGCAGTACTTC. Translation gives CASSLGTDYEQYF.

This rearrangement joins TRBV5-8 to TRBJ1-1; a possible D gene is TRBD1 (5 bases). The CDR3 has 15 residues. V lost 4 bases, J lost 0 bases, and 13 bases lay in between. CDR1 is SGHTS and CDR2 is YDEGEE in the germline V gene. The CDR3 loop is CASSSSRQMNTEAFF. The CDR3 DNA sequence: TGTGCCAGCAGCAGTTCCCGACAGATGAACACTGAAGCTTTCTTT.

This rearrangement joins TRBV27 to TRBJ2-7, with no clear D. Germline V gene sequence: CDR1 MNHEY, CDR2 SMNVEV (reference sequence). This CDR3 spans 15 amino acids. V shed 6 bases and J shed 2 bases, with 17 bases lying between them. The CDR3 DNA sequence: TGTGCCAGCAGCCCACAGACCGTTCGGACCTACGAGCAGTACTTC. Its protein product is CASSPQTVRTYEQYF.

V is TRBV11-1 and J is TRBJ2-5, with D unresolved. The closer fit of TRBJ2-7 to the DNA end suggests the J call may be wrong. The CDR3 is made up of 14 amino acids. CDR1 SGHAT and CDR2 FQDESV come from the germline V gene (reference sequence). The CDR3 region is CASSFSERPYEQYF. The CDR3 bases are TGTGCCAGCAGCTTCTCAGAGAGACCCTACGAGCAGTACTTC.

The chain has TRBV9 and TRBJ2-1; possibly TRBD2 for D (5 bases). The CDR3 runs to 14 residues. Between the trimmed V and J ends, which lost 0 bases and 6 bases, there was a span of 10 bases. In germline, CDR1 is SGDLS, CDR2 YYNGEE. The CDR3 DNA follows: TGTGCCAGCAGCGTAGTACGGGCGGGCAATGAGCAGTTCTTC. Translation gives CASSVVRAGNEQFF.